This TCR beta chain was retrieved from a study of blood T cell repertoires in COVID-19 (dated by TCRdb to about 2020). Background for the entire study: Collaborator samples came from the United States, Italy and Spain and covered acute and convalescent phases of COVID-19. Where available, HLA class I and class II types were taken from metadata supplied by the sample provider and were not determined by assay-based typing. The repertoires were released in a freely available public database intended as a resource for research on the immune response to SARS-CoV-2. Deeply sampled blood TCRbeta repertoires from subjects exposed to, actively infected with, or recovered from COVID-19 were included in the dataset. The material from the prospective study consisted of cDNA or gDNA derived from T cells, B-cell-depleted T cells, or PBMCs. Samples came from the ongoing ImmuneRACE study (first 160 participants) plus 1,254 subjects from 6 global collaborators. A de-identified subject ID, COVID-19 status, age in years and sex were almost always included in the sample metadata.

Trimming accounts for 3 bases at V and 2 bases at J, while the number of junction bases matched to no gene is 6. Including the terminal cysteine and phenylalanine, the CDR3 comprises 16 residues. The CDR3 DNA has 48 bases and is translated from base 1. Based on the germline V gene, the CDR1 and CDR2 sequences are MDHEN and SYDVKM. Each collaborating institution followed its own protocols to collect whole blood in K2EDTA tubes. For TCRbeta analysis, collaborators shipped samples in one of three forms: frozen whole blood, isolated PBMCs, or DNA extracted from either of those sample types. Beyond this particular receptor, the publication reports: Clinical and demographic metadata were provided uncurated, with the amount varying by source and participant.

TCRbeta CDR3 regions were amplified from genomic DNA by means of the immunoSEQ Assay, a bias-controlled multiplex PCR. The source study handled its data this way. The number of nucleated cells in each sample was estimated by amplification of reference gene primers within the assay. To quantify the absolute abundance of each unique TCRbeta CDR3 rearrangement, sequence reads were collapsed and filtered. Productive Simpson clonality was computed per sample as the square root of Simpson's diversity index over productive rearrangements. Drawn from immuneACCESS, this table holds only the in-frame rearrangements with V and J called that TCRdb kept. Clones are partly lost; checked studies trace under half to an unresolved V gene and leave the rest unexplained. V and J calls and clone size follow that table, whereas D and trimming were derived from the DNA. A total of under 200,000 clones appear in this sample, 70% to 90% of them only once. Of the sample, 0.99% is held by the ten largest clones.

As for this clone: Its antigen remains unidentified. No per-base quality is available; no much larger clone lies one base away.

Here the chain combines TRBV28 and TRBJ2-3; 9 junctional bases match TRBD2. Sequencing was performed on peripheral blood. This TCR came from a man aged 18 to 29 with acute or convalescent COVID-19. The CDR3 sequence is CASSLVPSGVTDTQYF. The DNA is TGTGCCAGCAGTTTGGTGCCTAGCGGGGTCACAGATACGCAGTATTTT.